Listed here are 13 T cell receptor beta chains from one sample, sequenced in a study of T-cell memory formation after mild COVID-19. TCRdb reanalysed the 5' RACE reads using MiXCR and keeps one entry per CDR3 protein. The table shows some 120,000 distinct CDR3 sequences, with about 15% occurring only once. Sequencing was performed on PBMCs or a T cell subset sorted from them (not recorded which). The origin of the receptors is a man aged 18 to 35 who had mild COVID-19 (a few samples of this study predate the infection). Cell type and time point are not known.

This sequence joins TRBV5-1 and TRBJ1-3; no clear D. This CDR3 has 14 residues. V gave up 0 bases and J gave up 3 bases, with 7 bases separating them. The V gene's germline CDR1 is SGHRS and CDR2 YFSETQ. The CDR3 sequence is CASSLDPVGNTIYF. The CDR3 DNA sequence: TGCGCCAGCAGCTTGGACCCGGTTGGAAACACCATATATTTT.

This clonotype has only a few counts. This chain joins TRBV7-2 and TRBJ2-5, with 7 positions matching TRBD1. The CDR3 totals 15 residues. The junction had 13 bases not matched to a gene; V was cut back by 5 bases and J by 7 bases. CDR1 and CDR2 from the germline V gene are SGHTA and FQGNSA. DNA for the CDR3: TGTGCCAGCAGCCCGTCCCGGACAGGTCCAGGGACCCAGTACTTC. It yields the protein CASSPSRTGPGTQYF.

This clonotype appeared a few times. CDR3 DNA sequence: TGCGCCAGCAGCCAAGTGGGACTAGCCGGGGAGCTGTTTTTT. Translated: CASSQVGLAGELFF. This sequence joins TRBV4-1 and TRBJ2-2; 8 nucleotides align to TRBD2. Germline V lookup: CDR1 MGHRA, CDR2 YSYEKL. With 1 base clipped from V and 6 bases from J, the junction kept 1 base outside the gene matches. The length of the CDR3 is 14 residues.

This clonotype was detected many times. The chain combines TRBV21-1 with TRBJ2-5. TRBV21-1 is shown as a pseudogene. This CDR3 has 18 amino acids. The CDR3 DNA reads as TGTGCCAGCAGCAGAAAGTGTTTTAAATGTGGGTACCAAGAGACCCAGTACTTC. Encoded protein: CASSRKCFKCGYQETQYF.

The V call is TRBV21-1, the J call TRBJ2-6. TRBV21-1 is tagged as a pseudogene. CDR3 length: 15 amino acids. The CDR3 bases are TGTGCCAGCAGCAAGTCTGTTCAAGGGGCCAACGTCCTGACTTTC. Amino acids: CASSKSVQGANVLTF.

At least ten counts were recorded for this clonotype. CDR3 region: CAWNQEETQYF. The CDR3 bases are TGTGCCTGGAATCAGGAAGAGACCCAGTACTTC. The chain couples TRBV30 to TRBJ2-5; D not resolved. CDR3 length: 11 residues. Germline CDR1 reads GTSNPN; CDR2 reads SVGIG (reference sequence). Trimming cost V 4 bases and J 3 bases, with 6 bases left between them.

Many counts were recorded for this clonotype. CDR3 residues: CASSESTRQYV. CDR3 nucleotides: TGTGCCAGCAGTGAATCAACACGGCAGTACGTC. The V call is TRBV25-1, the J call TRBJ2-7; D is uncertain. Trimming pared 1 base from V and 9 bases from J, leaving 7 bases between. The CDR3 runs to 11 residues. Looked up from germline, CDR1 is MGHDK and CDR2 is SYGVNS.

The chain joins TRBV4-3 to TRBJ2-7, with a tentative D call TRBD1 (8 bases). Deletions cut 0 bases from V and 3 bases from J, with 15 bases between. This CDR3 has 16 residues. The germline gives CDR1 LGHNA, CDR2 YSLEER. The chain's CDR3 is CASSQDAGDRFYEQYF. Here the CDR3 DNA reads TGCGCCAGCAGCCAAGATGCGGGGGACAGGTTCTACGAGCAGTACTTC.

This clonotype was observed a handful of times. This sequence joins TRBV7-2 and TRBJ2-2; tentative D call: TRBD2 (5 bases). Between the trimmed V and J ends, which lost 4 bases and 7 bases, there was a span of 16 bases. Germline assignment: CDR1 SGHTA and CDR2 FQGNSA. The CDR3 extends over 15 amino acids. CDR3 nucleotide sequence: TGTGCCAGCAGCTCCAACAGAGGCGGAGGCGGGGAGCTGTTTTTT. It codes for CASSSNRGGGGELFF.

The chain is built from TRBV5-1 and TRBJ2-2; D call uncertain. The CDR3 contains 15 residues. V lost 4 bases and J 7 bases, leaving 17 bases between the germline ends. In germline, CDR1 is SGHRS, CDR2 YFSETQ. The CDR3 protein is CASSPGPGPSGELFF. Here the CDR3 DNA reads TGCGCCAGCAGCCCAGGACCGGGTCCAAGCGGGGAGCTGTTTTTT.

This sequence joins TRBV6-5 and TRBJ2-6; a possible D gene is TRBD1 (5 bases). The germline CDR1 and CDR2 sequences are MNHEY and SVGAGI. The CDR3 loop spans 15 amino acids. The V gene lost 2 bases and the J gene lost 2 bases, with 7 bases spanning the gap. For the CDR3, the DNA is TGTGCCAGCAGTTACCTGGGGCCTGGGGCCAACGTCCTGACTTTC. It specifies CASSYLGPGANVLTF.

This clonotype was counted only a few times. V gene TRBV12-3 or TRBV12-4 combines with J gene TRBJ2-3, with D maybe TRBD1 (6 bases). CDR3 size: 16 residues. The ends were cut back, 4 bases at V and 8 bases at J, with 22 bases in the middle. The CDR3 DNA follows: TGTGCCAGCAGTTATCGGGGCAGGGGTATTTTGGGTACGCAGTATTTT. Translation: CASSYRGRGILGTQYF.

The chain joins TRBV10-3 to TRBJ2-3; D remains ambiguous. The CDR3 length is 12 residues. The germline V gene encodes CDR1 ENHRY and CDR2 SYGVKD. Trimming pared 6 bases from V and 2 bases from J, leaving 6 bases between. CDR3 coding DNA: TGTGCCATCAGAGACCACACAGATACGCAGTATTTT. It yields the protein CAIRDHTDTQYF.